Listed below are T cell receptor beta chains from one sample, sequenced in a study of T cell responses to AZD1222 COVID-19 vaccine. The table came from immunoSEQ multiplex PCR; TCRdb's copy has only in-frame clones and leaves some out. The sample includes 55,000 to 75,000 clones, around 85% seen only once; the top ten take roughly 22%. Material: peripheral blood, obtained on day 0 of AZD1222 vaccination. The receptors derive from an adult in good health. Each CDR3 is given with its conserved first and last residue. The D gene is left open where the match is weak. Size is omitted from some rows. Given values are once, few, many or a class for expanded clones.

>TRBD1|.|TRBV27|TRBJ2-2
CASRGDRGRTGELFF
TGTGCCAGCAGGGGGGATAGGGGGCGCACCGGGGAGCTGTTTTTT
>.|.|TRBV7-7|TRBJ1-2
CASSLSGRGGAGQPNYGYTF
TGTGCCAGCAGCTTAAGCGGGAGGGGGGGTGCAGGACAACCTAACTATGGCTACACCTTC
>TRBD1|.|TRBV29-1|TRBJ2-1
CSGGQGAYNEQFF
TGCAGCGGGGGACAGGGTGCCTACAATGAGCAGTTCTTC
>.|.|TRBV2|TRBJ1-2
CASSERSDYGYTF
TGTGCCAGCAGTGAGAGGAGCGACTATGGCTACACCTTC
>.|.|TRBV5-1|TRBJ2-7
CASSLRQGYEQYF
TGCGCCAGCAGCTTGAGGCAGGGGTACGAGCAGTACTTC
>TRBD2|.|TRBV3-1/TRBV3-2|TRBJ2-7
CASSRWEGWEQYF
TGTGCCAGCTCCCGGTGGGAGGGTTGGGAGCAGTACTTC
>TRBD2|.|TRBV19|TRBJ2-4
CASSMGGMDIQYF
TGTGCCAGTAGTATGGGAGGGATGGACATTCAGTACTTC
>.|few|TRBV6-6|TRBJ1-6
CASSPGGGAGSPLHF
TGTGCCAGCAGTCCCGGGGGAGGGGCGGGCTCACCCCTCCACTTT
>.|.|TRBV5-5|TRBJ2-2
CASSLGTVRAGELFF
TGTGCCAGCAGCTTGGGGACAGTAAGAGCCGGGGAGCTGTTTTTT
>.|.|TRBV4-1|TRBJ2-5
CASSRGTPQETQYF
TGCGCCAGCAGCCGTGGAACCCCTCAAGAGACCCAGTACTTC
>.|once|TRBV6-6|TRBJ2-5
CASTGLEETQYF
TGTGCCAGCACAGGTTTGGAAGAGACCCAGTACTTC
>TRBD2|once|TRBV4-1|TRBJ2-3
CASSQDLLAGVVRGTQYF
TGCGCCAGCAGCCAAGATCTTCTAGCGGGAGTTGTTCGGGGTACGCAGTATTTT
>.|.|TRBV5-6|TRBJ1-1
CASSQRANTEAFF
TGTGCCAGCAGCCAGAGGGCGAACACTGAAGCTTTCTTT
>TRBD2|.|TRBV5-1|TRBJ2-1
CASSLAGASEQFF
TGCGCCAGCAGCCTAGCGGGAGCTAGTGAGCAGTTCTTC
>TRBD2|.|TRBV18|TRBJ2-7
CASSYRAGVSYEQYF
TGTGCCAGCTCATATCGAGCGGGAGTAAGCTACGAGCAGTACTTC
>.|.|TRBV6-5|TRBJ1-2
CASAPGVGGYTF
TGTGCCAGCGCCCCGGGGGTAGGTGGCTACACCTTC
>TRBD1|.|TRBV2|TRBJ2-1
CASGRDRGWVEQFF
TGTGCCAGCGGTAGGGACAGGGGGTGGGTTGAGCAGTTCTTC
>.|.|TRBV19|TRBJ1-1
CASSPRSFMNTEAFF
TGTGCCAGTAGTCCCCGTTCGTTCATGAACACTGAAGCTTTCTTT
>.|.|TRBV29-1|TRBJ2-1
CSVKGARPTYNEQFF
TGCAGCGTTAAGGGAGCGCGCCCAACCTACAATGAGCAGTTCTTC
>.|.|TRBV5-4|TRBJ1-5
CASSLQGGNQPQHF
TGTGCCAGCAGCTTGCAGGGAGGCAATCAGCCCCAGCATTTT
>TRBD1|.|TRBV5-1|TRBJ1-6
CASSLDGTGSPLHF
TGCGCCAGCAGCTTGGATGGGACAGGGTCACCCCTCCACTTT
>.|.|TRBV23-1|TRBJ1-2
CASIDPTGNPYGYTF
TGCGCCAGCATCGATCCCACAGGAAATCCCTATGGCTACACCTTC
>.|few|TRBV5-1|TRBJ1-4
CASSLAAYNEKLFF
TGCGCCAGCAGCTTGGCAGCCTATAATGAAAAACTGTTTTTT
>.|.|TRBV6-6|TRBJ2-1
CASSYVGSHNEQFF
TGTGCCAGCAGTTACGTGGGGTCCCACAATGAGCAGTTCTTC
>TRBD1|.|TRBV2|TRBJ1-2
CASSTGVIGGYTF
TGTGCCAGCAGTACAGGGGTAATCGGGGGCTACACCTTC
>.|.|TRBV2|TRBJ2-1
CASRPGGGSGEQFF
TGTGCCAGCAGGCCCGGAGGGGGGTCGGGTGAGCAGTTCTTC
>.|.|TRBV6-5|TRBJ2-3
CASSYGDTQYF
TGTGCCAGCAGTTACGGGGATACGCAGTATTTT
>TRBD1|.|TRBV19|TRBJ1-5
CASSTGTGNQPQHF
TGTGCCAGTAGTACGGGGACAGGCAATCAGCCCCAGCATTTT
>TRBD1|.|TRBV10-2|TRBJ2-1
CASSPQPLQGEDEQFF
TGCGCCAGCAGTCCACAACCATTACAGGGGGAGGACGAGCAGTTCTTC
>.|.|TRBV7-9|TRBJ2-6
CASSSPGLTGANVLTF
TGTGCCAGCAGCAGTCCGGGCCTTACTGGGGCCAACGTCCTGACTTTC
>TRBD1|.|TRBV6-5|TRBJ1-4
CASSYSTGTNEKLFF
TGTGCCAGCAGTTACTCGACAGGGACTAATGAAAAACTGTTTTTT
>.|.|TRBV3-1/TRBV3-2|TRBJ1-1
CASSHSGVTTEAFF
TGTGCCAGCAGCCATTCAGGGGTGACCACTGAAGCTTTCTTT
>TRBD1|.|TRBV29-1|TRBJ2-2
CSVPQGGQPGELFF
TGCAGCGTCCCACAAGGGGGCCAACCCGGGGAGCTGTTTTTT
>.|.|TRBV12-5|TRBJ1-1
CASGLNLNTEAFF
TGTGCTAGTGGTCTAAACCTGAACACTGAAGCTTTCTTT
>TRBD1|few|TRBV9|TRBJ2-1
CASSRHGTGTGDDNEQFF
TGTGCCTCCTCCCGCCACGGGACCGGGACAGGGGACGACAATGAGCAGTTCTTC
>.|once|TRBV7-2|TRBJ1-1
CASSFGRDTEAFF
TGTGCCAGCAGCTTTGGGCGGGACACTGAAGCTTTCTTT
>.|.|TRBV28|TRBJ1-2
CASSIGSGYTF
TGTGCCAGCAGTATAGGATCGGGCTACACCTTC